This T cell receptor beta chain was found in a study of T cell responses to AZD1222 COVID-19 vaccine (TCRdb year 2021). Background for the entire study: AZD1222 recipients with second doses at about 4 weeks or about 12 weeks were pooled, because spike-specific TCR depth and breadth did not differ between schedules. TCR sequencing covered fewer than 250 trial participants: 207 given two doses of AZD1222 and approximately 25 given two doses of MenACWY control vaccine. Trial participants were enrolled by age into 18-55, 56-69 and 70-plus year subgroups, with approximately 150, 28 and 58 TCR-sequenced participants respectively. Overall study results and their limits: Most participants were white British and females outnumbered males, and the authors suggested that clonal diversity may have been underestimated. Epitopes outside the regions mutated in the B.1.351 and B.1.1.7 variants were reportedly recognized by nearly half of the unique spike-specific TCRs. After two AZD1222 doses, both the breadth and the depth of spike-specific TCRs were significantly higher than at day 0 and than in MenACWY recipients. The whole spike protein was spanned by vaccine-associated CD4 TCRs, and dominant responses were seen in regions 160-218 and 743-854. Conclusions about previously exposed vaccinees were limited because only a handful of AZD1222 recipients were SARS-CoV-2 seropositive at baseline. In the small 56-69-year group, the increase in depth fell short of significance, most likely because of low power. Because no day 14 peak-response samples were available, repertoires were characterized only after the peak T cell response.

This specimen's time point label, per the study, means: baseline before first vaccination. Vaccinee samples were obtained from the UK trials COV001 and COV002, which included a single-blind randomized controlled phase 2/3 trial of AZD1222 (ChAdOx1 nCoV-19) in healthy adults. For TCRbeta chain sequencing, PBMC samples from trial participants were taken at day 0 and at day 28 after the second dose. From V the trimming removes 4 bases and from J it removes 3 bases, while the gene matches leave 5 bases of the junction unaccounted for. Taken from the germline V gene, the CDR1 and CDR2 loops are SGHTA and FQGTGA. The CDR3 numbers 15 residues from cysteine through phenylalanine. Of the read, only the CDR3 DNA is kept; its 45 bases are in frame from base 1. About this clone itself: Its antigen specificity is not known. No base qualities exist here, and no much larger clone lies one base off it.

The CDR3 regions of human TCRbeta chains were analyzed by immunosequencing. In the authors' own workflow: TCRs in the repertoires were matched against a reference library of SARS-CoV-2-specific TCRs that had been generated with the MIRA antigen-specificity platform. Breadth meant the fraction of unique TCRs that were SARS-CoV-2-associated, whereas depth meant the fraction of total T cells that were SARS-CoV-2-associated. Using the MIRA data, each spike-specific TCR was assigned both to the spike region to which the TCR was reactive and to a CD4 or CD8 class. Log10-transformed breadth and depth values were compared by one-way ANOVA with Sidak's multiple comparisons tests. TCRdb stores this immuneACCESS table with in-frame sequences only. Part of the clones is absent; in the studies checked, under half of the shortfall reflects unresolved V genes, and no reason is known for the rest. That table gives V, J and clone size, and the DNA gave D and trimming. Across this sample there are 150,000 or so clones, with 91% seen only once. Jointly, the top ten make up approximately 1.5% of the sample.

The chain employs TRBV7-3 and TRBJ2-2, with TRBD2 matching 7 junction bases. This material consisted of peripheral blood, taken on day 0 of AZD1222 vaccination. This receptor was obtained from an adult in good health. The CDR3 region: CASSSGLGDTGELFF. Here is the DNA: TGTGCCAGCAGCTCCGGACTAGGGGACACCGGGGAGCTGTTTTTT.